A selection of T cell receptor beta chains follows, all from one sample in a study of post-analysis software for immune sequencing data. MiXCR, run by TCRdb on the PCR reads, gives a single entry per CDR3 protein. This sample carries 550,000 to 700,000 distinct CDR3 sequences, 44% of them seen once, and the ten largest clones take around 1.7%. The sample was blood. These receptors came from a girl between 5 and 17 years old with multiple sclerosis. Both conserved end residues are trimmed from each CDR3.

V	J	length	CDR3
TRBV6-6	TRBJ2-7	11	ASTLTASYEQY
TRBV12-3/TRBV12-4	TRBJ2-5	12	ASSLDQGGETQY
TRBV5-1	TRBJ1-2	13	ASSFQPGGSYGYT
TRBV3-1	TRBJ1-2	12	ASSHFSANYGYT
TRBV20-1	TRBJ2-3	14	SAREGSDRWADTQY
TRBV12-3/TRBV12-4	TRBJ2-7	15	ASSGPGTPGGPYEQY
TRBV27	TRBJ2-1	11	ASSSDWGNEQF
TRBV20-1	TRBJ2-3	12	SARLAGGPDTQY
TRBV5-1	TRBJ1-1	12	ASSFLGPDTEAF
TRBV4-1	TRBJ1-5	13	ASSQEDNSNQPQH
TRBV6-5	TRBJ1-2	12	ASRQSTANYGYT
TRBV7-2	TRBJ2-3	14	ASSLQRLAGGNTQY
TRBV10-1	TRBJ2-7	13	ASSTGLAGGGEQY
TRBV20-1	TRBJ2-3	13	SASPPGGGRLPQY
TRBV7-2	TRBJ2-1	17	ASSSPSKRGGSSYNEQF
TRBV29-1	TRBJ1-1	12	SVEPQGVCTEAF
TRBV12-3/TRBV12-4	TRBJ1-2	12	ASSQDRTPDGYT
TRBV4-1	TRBJ1-1	13	ASSQDRRVGTEAF
TRBV12-3/TRBV12-4	TRBJ2-1	15	ASSLLLRGRSYNEQF
TRBV6-5	TRBJ1-2	12	ASSYLRVNYGYT
TRBV5-1	TRBJ1-5	14	ASSFDGIDSNQPQH
TRBV29-1	TRBJ2-1	13	SVEHLAGVDHEQF
TRBV20-1	TRBJ1-2	13	SARDLTEANYGYT
TRBV6-1	TRBJ1-5	10	APERGQEPQH
TRBV6-2/TRBV6-3	TRBJ2-1	12	ASSYSPGSNEQF